The 16 T cell receptor beta chains in this list originate from one sample, sequenced in a study of cytomegalovirus exposure and HLA in healthy donors. The PCR ran on 60 Vbeta and 13 Jbeta primers. Produced via immunoSEQ multiplex PCR; TCRdb's table is partial and in-frame only. Among 200,000 or so clones listed, 84% were seen once. Sequenced input: PBMCs. These receptors originate from a boy under 18 in good health and CMV-seronegative.

This clone is a singleton in its sample. V usage is TRBV5-6 and J usage is TRBJ1-2; 8 nucleotides line up with TRBD1. V was clipped by 2 bases and J by 2 bases; unmatched bases: 5. This CDR3 has 15 residues. The germline V gene encodes CDR1 SGHDT and CDR2 YYEEEE. CDR3 sequence reads: CASSLVQGDNYGYTF. The CDR3 DNA sequence: TGTGCCAGCAGCTTAGTACAGGGGGACAACTATGGCTACACCTTC.

The chain recombines TRBV29-1 with TRBJ1-5, with TRBD1 as a possible D gene (5 bases). V gave up 4 bases and J gave up 7 bases, with 11 bases separating them. CDR3 length equals 12 residues. CDR1 and CDR2 from the germline V gene are SQVTM and ANQGSEA. CDR3 nucleotide sequence: TGCAGCGTTGGGCAGGGTGGGCAGCCCCAGCATTTT. It encodes CSVGQGGQPQHF.

V usage is TRBV20-1 and J usage is TRBJ1-1; D might be TRBD1 (6 bases). The V and J ends lost 3 bases and 9 bases respectively, with 11 bases between them. The CDR3 has 11 amino acids. Germline V gives CDR1 DFQATT, CDR2 SNEGSKA (reference sequence). CDR3 in amino acids: CSARARGKAFF. The CDR3 DNA reads TGCAGTGCTAGGGCCAGGGGAAAAGCTTTCTTT.

This clone was seen once. The rearrangement links TRBV2 to TRBJ2-1, with TRBD2 as a possible D gene (6 bases). The CDR3 length is 12 residues. V lost 7 bases and J lost 8, with 12 bases in between. CDR1 is SNHLY and CDR2 is FYNNEI in the germline V gene. The DNA of the CDR3 is TGTGCCAGCACCAACACGGGGGATGAGCAGTTCTTC. Translated: CASTNTGDEQFF. The entire variable domain, with the rest obtained from reference TRBV2 and TRBJ2-1, is as follows: EPEVTQTPSHQVTQMGQEVILRCVPISNHLYFYWYRQILGQKVEFLVSFYNNEISEKSEIFDDQFSVERPDGSNFTLKIRSTKLEDSAMYFCASTNTGDEQFFGPGTRLTVL.

The genes are TRBV30 and TRBJ2-7; TRBD1 matches 9 bases. This CDR3 is 16 amino acids long. Germline V gene lookup returns CDR1 GTSNPN and CDR2 SVGIG (reference sequence). The V segment lost 0 bases and the J segment 1 base; nucleotides outside the gene matches: 7. As DNA, the CDR3 is TGTGCCTGGAGTGTATCCGGGACAGGGATGTCCTACGAGCAGTACTTC. This gives the protein CAWSVSGTGMSYEQYF.

The chain uses TRBV30 and TRBJ1-4; the D is unclear. CDR1 and CDR2 (germline): GTSNPN, SVGIG (reference sequence). Trimming removed 3 bases at V and 4 bases at J, with 15 bases between. The CDR3 runs to 15 residues. DNA of the CDR3: TGTGCCTGGAGGCGGGGTCAGGCACGTAATGAAAAACTGTTTTTT. Translating it yields CAWRRGQARNEKLFF.

The V call is TRBV30, the J call TRBJ1-2, with unresolved D. Per germline, CDR1 GTSNPN and CDR2 SVGIG (reference sequence). Trimming left V 3 bases short and J 6 bases short, with 11 bases between. The CDR3 contains 12 residues. In nucleotides, the CDR3 is TGTGCCTGGAGCCGGAGGGCCAATGGCTACACCTTC. Protein: CAWSRRANGYTF.

This chain links TRBV2 with TRBJ2-3; 10 nucleotides agree with TRBD2. Per germline, CDR1 SNHLY and CDR2 FYNNEI. V shed 6 bases and J 4 bases; nucleotides not matched to a gene: 7. The CDR3 has 15 residues. This CDR3 is CASSNLAGGPDTQYF. The CDR3 DNA follows: TGTGCCAGCAGCAACTTAGCGGGAGGCCCAGATACGCAGTATTTT.

Remarks on this clone: This sample includes further DNA sequences coding for the same CDR3. The rearrangement joins TRBV30 to TRBJ2-7, with 11 bases aligning to TRBD1. V gave up 3 bases and J gave up 6 bases; unmatched junction bases: 7. Germline lookup yields CDR1 GTSNPN and CDR2 SVGIG (reference sequence). The CDR3 extends over 14 amino acids. DNA for the CDR3: TGTGCCTGGAGCGGGACGGACAGGGGGCTCGAGCAGTACTTC. It encodes CAWSGTDRGLEQYF.

The V call is TRBV9, the J call TRBJ1-5; 7 bases agree with TRBD1. The CDR3 spans 14 residues. J lost 3 bases, V lost 4 bases, and 4 bases had no gene match. Germline CDR1 reads SGDLS; CDR2 reads YYNGEE. The CDR3 DNA reads TGTGCCAGCAGCTCACAGGGGAACAATCAGCCCCAGCATTTT. This sequence encodes CASSSQGNNQPQHF.

This chain links TRBV5-1 with TRBJ1-3, with unresolved D. Between the trimmed V and J ends, which lost 2 bases and 0 bases, there was a span of 12 bases. CDR1 is SGHRS and CDR2 is YFSETQ in the germline V gene. The CDR3 has 16 residues. This CDR3 is CASSLTQVLSGNTIYF. The CDR3 region has the DNA TGCGCCAGCAGCTTAACTCAGGTCCTCTCTGGAAACACCATATATTTT.

This clone was recorded once. The chain is built from TRBV14 and TRBJ1-2, with D possibly TRBD1 on 6 matching bases. In germline, CDR1 is SGHDN, CDR2 FVKESK. CDR3 size: 13 residues. Between the trimmed V and J ends, which lost 1 base and 8 bases, there was a span of 11 bases. CDR3 protein: CASSQAGVWGYTF. In DNA form, the CDR3 reads TGTGCCAGCAGCCAAGCAGGGGTCTGGGGCTACACCTTC.

The V call is TRBV30, the J call TRBJ2-2; 8 bases line up with TRBD1. After removal of 1 base from V and 6 bases from J, the junction contained 1 base not matched to a gene. This CDR3 spans 13 amino acids. Germline values: CDR1 GTSNPN, CDR2 SVGIG (reference sequence). The CDR3 loop is CAWSATGAGELFF. DNA of the CDR3: TGTGCCTGGAGTGCGACAGGGGCCGGGGAGCTGTTTTTT.

This clone was seen more than once but under ten times. This chain connects TRBV9 to TRBJ1-2; 7 bases are shared with TRBD1. The ends lost 4 bases at V and 6 bases at J; junction bases unmatched: 6. The CDR3 has 13 amino acids. Germline loops: CDR1 SGDLS, CDR2 YYNGEE. The CDR3, as DNA: TGTGCCAGCAGCCCATCAGGGGGAGATGGCTACACCTTC. Its translation: CASSPSGGDGYTF.

The gene calls are TRBV7-3 and TRBJ2-5; TRBD2 agrees at 8 bases. Losses at the gene ends were 5 bases for V and 6 bases for J; bases not matched to a gene: 8. In germline, CDR1 is SGHTA, CDR2 FQGTGA. This CDR3 is built from 14 residues. The CDR3 loop is CASSPSSGRKTQYF. CDR3 DNA: TGTGCCAGCAGCCCCTCCAGCGGGAGAAAGACCCAGTACTTC.

This clone has a single count. This chain connects TRBV10-3 to TRBJ2-7; TRBD1 matches at 9 bases. The trim removed 4 bases at V and 3 bases at J, leaving 7 bases unmatched. The germline CDR1 and CDR2 sequences are ENHRY and SYGVKD. The CDR3 totals 15 residues. The CDR3 sequence is CAISAGQGALYEQYF. In nucleotides, the CDR3 is TGTGCCATCAGTGCGGGACAGGGAGCCCTCTACGAGCAGTACTTC.